One sample yielded the 21 T cell receptor beta chains listed below, sequenced in a study of CD8+ T cells in alopecia areata. Isolated RNA was reverse transcribed into cDNA used as the sequencing template. Libraries were prepared by immunoSEQ multiplex PCR; TCRdb keeps only in-frame clonotypes and omits some of them. The sample has 90,000 or so clones; roughly two fifths are singletons. The treatment is: oral pan-JAK inhibitor, 5-10 mg twice daily. Sequencing used CD8+ T cells sorted from blood, obtained at week 24, from a patient treated with tofacitinib. These receptors all come from a human donor with alopecia areata.

The rearrangement links TRBV30 to TRBJ1-1, with D possibly matching TRBD1 (6 bases). The CDR3 contains 13 residues. V shed 3 bases and J shed 7 bases, with 15 bases lying between them. CDR1 is GTSNPN, CDR2 SVGIG, per germline (reference sequence). The CDR3, as DNA: TGTGCCTGGAGCGTTACAGGGTATAATGAAGCTTTCTTT. It is translated as CAWSVTGYNEAFF.

The sample holds many counts of this clone. The rearrangement links TRBV6-5 to TRBJ2-5; no clear D. The V end was cut by 0 bases, the J end by 2 bases, with 13 bases between. CDR1 MNHEY and CDR2 SVGAGI come from the germline V gene. The CDR3 totals 16 residues. The CDR3, as DNA: TGTGCCAGCAGTTACTCGAGCCTCAGAAAGCAAGAGACCCAGTACTTC. Its protein product is CASSYSSLRKQETQYF.

This chain joins TRBV10-3 and TRBJ2-2; D gene unclear. The CDR3 consists of 13 residues. Deletions cut 3 bases from V and 6 bases from J, with 8 bases between. CDR1 is ENHRY, CDR2 SYGVKD, per germline. The CDR3 reads CAISESLPGELFF. In DNA form, the CDR3 reads TGTGCCATCAGTGAAAGTTTGCCCGGGGAGCTGTTTTTT.

The chain couples TRBV18 to TRBJ2-3; D is uncertain. Trimming took off 3 bases at V and 4 bases at J, with 14 bases between the two ends. The CDR3 runs to 15 residues. Germline V gene sequence: CDR1 KGHSH, CDR2 LQKENI. In DNA form, the CDR3 reads TGTGCCAGCTCACCTTACGTTCATGCCCCAGATACGCAGTATTTT. Translation: CASSPYVHAPDTQYF.

The CDR3 DNA reads as TGTGCCAGCAGTTTCCCGGATCAGCCCCAGCATTTT. This translates into CASSFPDQPQHF. The V gene is TRBV7-9, the J gene TRBJ1-5; no clear D. Germline assignment: CDR1 SEHNR and CDR2 FQNEAQ (reference sequence). The CDR3 runs to 12 residues. V lost 6 bases to trimming and J lost 5 bases, with 8 bases between them.

J is TRBJ2-3 and V is TRBV25-1; D is perhaps TRBD1 or TRBD2 (5 bases each). CDR3 length: 10 residues. Deletions cut 9 bases from V and 7 bases from J, with 8 bases between. Per germline, CDR1 MGHDK and CDR2 SYGVNS. The CDR3, as DNA: TGTGCCAGTTCGGGACATACGCAGTATTTT. Translated, it gives CASSGHTQYF.

CDR3 region: CASSRLPLGANVLTF. In nucleotides, the CDR3 is TGCGCCAGCAGCAGACTGCCCCTGGGGGCCAACGTCCTGACTTTC. The chain links TRBV4-1 to TRBJ2-6; D unresolved. Germline loops: CDR1 MGHRA, CDR2 YSYEKL. CDR3 size: 15 residues. Trimming took 5 bases from V and 4 from J, leaving 12 bases between them.

This rearrangement joins TRBV7-2 to TRBJ2-7; D is unresolved. The germline V gene has CDR1 SGHTA and CDR2 FQGNSA. The CDR3 has 13 amino acids. Deletions cut 1 base from V and 5 bases from J, with 9 bases between. The CDR3 DNA follows: TGTGCCAGCAGCTTAGTGGGTATCCACGAGCAGTACTTC. Its protein is CASSLVGIHEQYF.

This clone occurred a few times. The chain has TRBV27 and TRBJ1-5, with 10 bases aligning to TRBD1. Per the germline V gene, CDR1 is MNHEY and CDR2 is SMNVEV (reference sequence). The CDR3 length is 15 residues. Unmatched junction bases numbered 8, after V lost 8 bases and J lost 4 bases. CDR3 amino acids: CASSLGDRGNQPQHF. Here the CDR3 DNA reads TGTGCCAGCTCGTTAGGGGACAGGGGAAATCAGCCCCAGCATTTT.

This clone was counted a few times. V is TRBV30 and J is TRBJ1-1, with D perhaps matching TRBD1 (6 bases). The CDR3 totals 13 residues. V lost 1 base, J lost 3 bases, and 9 bases lay in between. Looked up from germline, CDR1 is GTSNPN and CDR2 is SVGIG (reference sequence). The CDR3 loop is CAWSAQGYTEAFF. The DNA of the CDR3 is TGTGCCTGGAGTGCCCAGGGGTACACTGAAGCTTTCTTT.

This chain joins TRBV7-9 and TRBJ1-2, with D possibly TRBD1 on 5 matching bases. CDR1 and CDR2 from the germline V gene are SEHNR and FQNEAQ (reference sequence). Trimming shortened V by 6 bases and J by 7 bases, and 15 bases separated the two germline ends. The CDR3 runs to 13 residues. The CDR3 region is CASSLNQGSGYTF. For the CDR3, the DNA is TGTGCCAGCAGTCTAAACCAGGGCTCTGGCTACACCTTC. Full variable domain (missing parts from reference TRBV7-9 and TRBJ1-2): DTGVSQNPRHKITKRGQNVTFRCDPISEHNRLYWYRQTLGQGPEFLTYFQNEAQLEKSRLLSDRFSAERPKGSFSTLEIQRTEQGDSAMYLCASSLNQGSGYTFGSGTRLTVV.

This clone occurred a few times. V is TRBV5-1 and J is TRBJ2-1, with 7 bases aligning to TRBD2. This CDR3 is 12 amino acids long. The germline gives CDR1 SGHRS, CDR2 YFSETQ. Trimming at V came to 3 bases and at J to 7 bases, leaving 1 base not matched to a gene. The CDR3 is CASSSRENEQFF. CDR3 bases: TGCGCCAGCAGCTCGCGGGAGAATGAGCAGTTCTTC.

The chain employs TRBV5-1 and TRBJ2-2; no reliable D call. V lost 9 bases, J lost 3 bases, and 9 bases lay in between. This CDR3 is 12 amino acids long. Germline V CDR1 and CDR2: SGHRS, YFSETQ. DNA of the CDR3: TGCGCCACCCCTTATGACACCGGGGAGCTGTTTTTT. This sequence encodes CATPYDTGELFF.

A few counts support this clone. J is TRBJ2-6 and V is TRBV10-3; a possible D gene is TRBD1 (6 bases). The CDR3 loop spans 16 amino acids. Trimming removed 8 bases from V and 0 bases from J, with 14 bases in between. The germline V gene encodes CDR1 ENHRY and CDR2 SYGVKD. The DNA for the CDR3 is TGTGCCATCCGCCGGGACACCAACTCTGGGGCCAACGTCCTGACTTTC. Residues: CAIRRDTNSGANVLTF.

The chain links TRBV4-3 to TRBJ2-7; 10 bases match TRBD2. Germline values: CDR1 LGHNA, CDR2 YSLEER. The CDR3 is 15 residues long. V trimming: 1 base; J trimming: 3 bases; junction bases outside the gene matches: 3. The CDR3 coding sequence is TGCGCCAGCAGCCAAGGTTTAGCGGGAGGCTACGAGCAGTACTTC. Protein sequence: CASSQGLAGGYEQYF.

The chain couples TRBV5-1 to TRBJ1-5; the D gene is possibly TRBD1 (6 bases). Trimming left V 2 bases short and J 1 base short, with 10 bases between. Per the germline V gene, CDR1 is SGHRS and CDR2 is YFSETQ. The CDR3 sequence is 15 residues long. The CDR3 coding sequence is TGCGCCAGCAGCTTTACAGGGTCGAGCAATCAGCCCCAGCATTTT. Translation gives CASSFTGSSNQPQHF.

This clone was seen only once. The V and J genes are TRBV28 and TRBJ2-1, with no clear D. With 1 base removed from V and 5 bases from J, the gap between germline ends came to 9 bases. The CDR3 consists of 14 residues. Germline V gives CDR1 MDHEN, CDR2 SYDVKM. The DNA of the CDR3 is TGTGCCAGCAGTTTATCCCCTAGGGACAATGAGCAGTTCTTC. Protein product: CASSLSPRDNEQFF.

This clone was picked up a small number of times. This chain joins TRBV29-1 and TRBJ2-5; D is ambiguous. This CDR3 contains 13 residues. Trimming pared 7 bases from V and 5 bases from J, leaving 17 bases between. Germline loops: CDR1 SQVTM, CDR2 ANQGSEA. In DNA form, the CDR3 reads TGCAGCGCGGAACAGAAAGAGCCGGAGACCCAGTACTTC. This sequence encodes CSAEQKEPETQYF.

V and J are TRBV9 and TRBJ2-1; D is uncertain. The germline V gene encodes CDR1 SGDLS and CDR2 YYNGEE. The length of the CDR3 is 15 residues. V was clipped by 0 bases and J by 4 bases, with 11 bases between them. CDR3 coding DNA: TGTGCCAGCAGCGTAGACCTAGGTTCGTACAATGAGCAGTTCTTC. Residues: CASSVDLGSYNEQFF.

The chain employs TRBV7-9 and TRBJ1-1; no definite D call. V lost 0 bases and J 10 bases, leaving 9 bases between the germline ends. This CDR3 has 12 amino acids. Looked up from germline, CDR1 is SEHNR and CDR2 is FQNEAQ (reference sequence). The CDR3 loop reads CASSLAASVAFF. The CDR3 nucleotides read TGTGCCAGCAGCTTAGCGGCCTCCGTAGCTTTCTTT.

The V call is TRBV7-9, the J call TRBJ1-2; D is perhaps TRBD1 (5 bases). Trimming cost V 6 bases and J 6 bases, with 11 bases left between them. Germline CDR1 reads SEHNR; CDR2 reads FQNEAQ (reference sequence). The CDR3 runs to 12 residues. Here the CDR3 reads CASRVIGDGYTF. CDR3 DNA sequence: TGTGCCAGCAGGGTAATAGGGGATGGCTACACCTTC.